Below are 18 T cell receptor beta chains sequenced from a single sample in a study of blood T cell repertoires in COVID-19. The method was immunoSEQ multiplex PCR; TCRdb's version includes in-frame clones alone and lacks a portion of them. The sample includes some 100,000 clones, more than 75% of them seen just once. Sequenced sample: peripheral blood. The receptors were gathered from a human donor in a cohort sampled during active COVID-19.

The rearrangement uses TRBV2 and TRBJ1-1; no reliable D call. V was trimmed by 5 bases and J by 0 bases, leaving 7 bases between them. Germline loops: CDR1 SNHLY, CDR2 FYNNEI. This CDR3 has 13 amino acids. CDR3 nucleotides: TGTGCCAGCAGTAAGGAGGTGAACACTGAAGCTTTCTTT. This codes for CASSKEVNTEAFF.

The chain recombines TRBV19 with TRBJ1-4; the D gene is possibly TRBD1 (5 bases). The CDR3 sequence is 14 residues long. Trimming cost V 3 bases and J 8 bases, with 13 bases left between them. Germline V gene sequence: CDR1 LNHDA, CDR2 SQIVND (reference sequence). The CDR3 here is CASSIMAGKEKLFF. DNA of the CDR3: TGTGCCAGTAGTATTATGGCAGGGAAGGAAAAACTGTTTTTT.

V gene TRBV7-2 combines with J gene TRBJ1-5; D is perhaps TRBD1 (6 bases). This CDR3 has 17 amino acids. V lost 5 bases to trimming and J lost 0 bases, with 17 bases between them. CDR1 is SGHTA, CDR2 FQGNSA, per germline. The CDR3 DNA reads TGTGCCAGCAGCCTCCAGACAGGAGTTAATAGCAATCAGCCCCAGCATTTT. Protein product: CASSLQTGVNSNQPQHF.

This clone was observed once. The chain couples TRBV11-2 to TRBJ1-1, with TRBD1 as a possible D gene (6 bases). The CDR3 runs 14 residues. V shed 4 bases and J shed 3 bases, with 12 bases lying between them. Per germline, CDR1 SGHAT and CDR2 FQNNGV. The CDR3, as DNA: TGTGCCAGCAGCTACAGGGTTAGGGACACTGAAGCTTTCTTT. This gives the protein CASSYRVRDTEAFF.

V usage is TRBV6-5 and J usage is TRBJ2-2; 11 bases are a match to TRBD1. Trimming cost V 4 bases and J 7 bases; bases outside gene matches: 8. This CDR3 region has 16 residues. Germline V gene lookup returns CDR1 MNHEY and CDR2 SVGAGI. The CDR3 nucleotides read TGTGCCAGCAGTTCCCAGGGACAGGGGGACGGCGGGGAGCTGTTTTTT. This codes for CASSSQGQGDGGELFF.

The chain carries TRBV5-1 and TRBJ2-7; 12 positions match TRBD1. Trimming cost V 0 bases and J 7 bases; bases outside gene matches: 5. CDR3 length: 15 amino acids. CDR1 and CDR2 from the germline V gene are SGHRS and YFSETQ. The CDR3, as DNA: TGCGCCAGCAGCTTGGGGGGACAGGGGGCTCAAGAGCAGTACTTC. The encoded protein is CASSLGGQGAQEQYF. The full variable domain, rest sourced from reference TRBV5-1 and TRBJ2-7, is KAGVTQTPRYLIKTRGQQVTLSCSPISGHRSVSWYQQTPGQGLQFLFEYFSETQRNKGNFPGRFSGRQFSNSRSEMNVSTLELGDSALYLCASSLGGQGAQEQYFGPGTRLTVT.

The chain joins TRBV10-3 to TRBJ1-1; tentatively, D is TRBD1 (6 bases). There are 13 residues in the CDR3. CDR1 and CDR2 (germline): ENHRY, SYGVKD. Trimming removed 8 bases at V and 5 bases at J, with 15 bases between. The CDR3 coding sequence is TGTGCCATCGGCGGCAGGGGAGAGACTGAAGCTTTCTTT. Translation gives CAIGGRGETEAFF.

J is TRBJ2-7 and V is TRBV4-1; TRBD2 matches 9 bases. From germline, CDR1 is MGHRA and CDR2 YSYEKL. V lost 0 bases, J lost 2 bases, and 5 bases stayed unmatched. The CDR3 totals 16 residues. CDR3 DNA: TGCGCCAGCAGCCAAGATTTAGCGGGAGCGACCTACGAGCAGTACTTC. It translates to CASSQDLAGATYEQYF.

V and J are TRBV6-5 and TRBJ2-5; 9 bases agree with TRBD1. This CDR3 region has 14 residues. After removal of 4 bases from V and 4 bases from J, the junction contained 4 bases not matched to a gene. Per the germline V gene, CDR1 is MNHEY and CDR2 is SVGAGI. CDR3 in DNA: TGTGCCAGCAGTTTCGACAGGGGGTTAGAGACCCAGTACTTC. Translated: CASSFDRGLETQYF.

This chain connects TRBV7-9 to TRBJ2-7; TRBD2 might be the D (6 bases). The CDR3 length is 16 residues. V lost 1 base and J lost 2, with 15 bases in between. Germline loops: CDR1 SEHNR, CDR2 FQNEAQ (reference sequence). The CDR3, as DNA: TGTGCCAGCAGCTTAGATGCCGGGACTGATACCTACGAGCAGTACTTC. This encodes CASSLDAGTDTYEQYF.

CDR3 sequence reads: CASSIGEVATNEKLFF. CDR3 sequence (DNA): TGTGCCAGCAGCATCGGGGAGGTGGCAACTAATGAAAAACTGTTTTTT. The chain couples TRBV5-5 to TRBJ1-4; D remains unclear. With 4 bases removed from V and 0 bases from J, the gap between germline ends came to 13 bases. The CDR3 contains 16 residues. Germline loops: CDR1 SGHKS, CDR2 YYEKEE (reference sequence). The variable domain in full, with the rest retrieved from reference TRBV5-5 and TRBJ1-4, is DAGVTQSPTHLIKTRGQQVTLRCSPISGHKSVSWYQQVLGQGPQFIFQYYEKEERGRGNFPDRFSARQFPNYSSELNVNALLLGDSALYLCASSIGEVATNEKLFFGSGTQLSVL.

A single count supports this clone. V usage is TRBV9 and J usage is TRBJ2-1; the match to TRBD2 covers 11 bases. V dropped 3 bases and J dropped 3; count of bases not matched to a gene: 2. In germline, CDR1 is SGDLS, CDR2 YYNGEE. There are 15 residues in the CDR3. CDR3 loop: CASSATSGNYNEQFF. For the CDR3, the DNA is TGTGCCAGCAGCGCGACTAGCGGGAACTACAATGAGCAGTTCTTC.

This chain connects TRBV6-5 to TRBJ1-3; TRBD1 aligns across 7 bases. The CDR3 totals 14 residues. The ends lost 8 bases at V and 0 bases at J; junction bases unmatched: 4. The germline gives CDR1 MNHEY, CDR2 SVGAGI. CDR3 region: CASVSGGSGNTIYF. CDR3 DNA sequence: TGTGCCAGCGTTTCAGGGGGCTCTGGAAACACCATATATTTT.

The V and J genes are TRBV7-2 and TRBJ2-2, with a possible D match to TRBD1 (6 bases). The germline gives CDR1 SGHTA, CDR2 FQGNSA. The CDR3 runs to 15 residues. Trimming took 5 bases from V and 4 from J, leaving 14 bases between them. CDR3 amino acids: CASSPRGQSTGELFF. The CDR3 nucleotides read TGTGCCAGCAGCCCCCGGGGACAATCCACCGGGGAGCTGTTTTTT.

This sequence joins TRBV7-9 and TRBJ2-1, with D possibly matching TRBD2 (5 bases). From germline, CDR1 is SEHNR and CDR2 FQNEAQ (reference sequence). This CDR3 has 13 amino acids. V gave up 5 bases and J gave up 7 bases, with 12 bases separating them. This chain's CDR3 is CASSRSGGNEQFF. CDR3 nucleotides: TGTGCCAGCAGCCGCTCGGGCGGGAATGAGCAGTTCTTC.

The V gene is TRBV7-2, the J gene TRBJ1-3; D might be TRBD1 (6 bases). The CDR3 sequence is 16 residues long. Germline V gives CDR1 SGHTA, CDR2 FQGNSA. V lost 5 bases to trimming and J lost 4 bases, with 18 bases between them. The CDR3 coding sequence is TGTGCCAGCAGCCCCCGACAGGCGTCCTCAGGAAACACCATATATTTT. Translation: CASSPRQASSGNTIYF.

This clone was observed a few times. CDR3 loop: CASSSPRTDLNTEAFF. Written as DNA, the CDR3 is TGTGCCAGCAGCTCCCCAAGGACAGACTTGAACACTGAAGCTTTCTTT. The gene calls are TRBV5-4 and TRBJ1-1; D may be TRBD1 (6 bases). CDR3 length equals 16 residues. Trimming took 3 bases from V and 0 from J, leaving 15 bases between them. In germline, CDR1 is SGHNT, CDR2 YYREEE (reference sequence). Combining the CDR3 with reference TRBV5-4 and TRBJ1-1 gives the whole variable domain ETGVTQSPTHLIKTRGQQVTLRCSSQSGHNTVSWYQQALGQGPQFIFQYYREEENGRGNFPPRFSGLQFPNYSSELNVNALELDDSALYLCASSSPRTDLNTEAFFGQGTRLTVV.

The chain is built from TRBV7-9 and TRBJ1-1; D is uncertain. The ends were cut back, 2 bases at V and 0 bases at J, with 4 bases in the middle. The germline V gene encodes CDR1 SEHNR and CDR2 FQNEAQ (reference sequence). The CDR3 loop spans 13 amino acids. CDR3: CASSLSVNTEAFF. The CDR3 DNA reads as TGTGCCAGCAGCTTATCCGTGAACACTGAAGCTTTCTTT.